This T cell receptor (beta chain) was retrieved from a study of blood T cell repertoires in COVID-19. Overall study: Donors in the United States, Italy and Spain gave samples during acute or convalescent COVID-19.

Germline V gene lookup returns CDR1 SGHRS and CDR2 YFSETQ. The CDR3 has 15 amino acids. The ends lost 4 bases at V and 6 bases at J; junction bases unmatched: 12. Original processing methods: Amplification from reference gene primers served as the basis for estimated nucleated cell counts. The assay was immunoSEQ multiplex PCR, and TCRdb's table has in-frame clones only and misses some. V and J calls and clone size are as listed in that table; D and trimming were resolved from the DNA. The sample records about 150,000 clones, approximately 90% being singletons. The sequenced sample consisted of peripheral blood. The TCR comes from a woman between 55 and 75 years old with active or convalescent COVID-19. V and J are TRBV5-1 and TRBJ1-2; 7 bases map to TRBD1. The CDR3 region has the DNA TGCGCCAGCAGCCCTAAAACGACAGGGATAGATGGCTACACCTTC. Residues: CASSPKTTGIDGYTF.